This is a list of T cell receptor beta chains from one sample in a study of blood T cell repertoires in COVID-19. Assay: immunoSEQ multiplex PCR; the TCRdb copy retains only in-frame clones and omits some. The sample includes 150,000 to 200,000 clones, approximately 79% of them seen just once. What was sequenced was PBMCs or T cells enriched from blood (not recorded which). Receptors originate from a woman in her fifties or sixties with acute COVID-19. Both conserved end residues are part of each CDR3.

J,V,CDR3
TRBJ1-4,TRBV7-2,CASSPGAGGSNEKLFF
TRBJ1-4,TRBV6-2/TRBV6-3,CASSTPSRGVEKLFF
TRBJ2-1,TRBV7-8,CASSLGRAGSYNEQFF
TRBJ1-6,TRBV20-1,CSASSQGYNSPLHF
TRBJ1-2,TRBV15,CATSSFLGYTF
TRBJ2-1,TRBV7-2,CASSTRTGNEQFF
TRBJ2-3,TRBV28,CASHVIGGTDTQYF
TRBJ1-1,TRBV11-2,CASILSGGEAFF
TRBJ1-2,TRBV3-1/TRBV3-2,CASSQVTPYGYGYTF
TRBJ1-2,TRBV4-3,CASSQAEGGTNYGYTF
TRBJ2-5,TRBV19,CASSIRALLAGVGWQETQYF
TRBJ1-1,TRBV5-5,CASSSTGQRNTEAFF
TRBJ2-5,TRBV6-5,CASTSLAGAQAQYF
TRBJ2-5,TRBV19,CASSIGSGGVEETQYF
TRBJ2-7,TRBV10-2,CATFGGRGYEQYF
TRBJ2-3,TRBV7-2,CASSLQQGGTDTQYF
TRBJ2-3,TRBV5-4,CASALGLQITDTQYF
TRBJ2-7,TRBV5-4,CASSSPASGVYEQYF
TRBJ1-6,TRBV2,CASNYWDSRNSPLHF
TRBJ1-5,TRBV4-3,CASSHAHRTGNQPQHF
TRBJ1-6,TRBV27,CASSSWDRGRLDSPLHF
TRBJ1-1,TRBV19,CASIGDRFGTEAFF
TRBJ1-1,TRBV4-3,CASSRKGAGDTEAFF